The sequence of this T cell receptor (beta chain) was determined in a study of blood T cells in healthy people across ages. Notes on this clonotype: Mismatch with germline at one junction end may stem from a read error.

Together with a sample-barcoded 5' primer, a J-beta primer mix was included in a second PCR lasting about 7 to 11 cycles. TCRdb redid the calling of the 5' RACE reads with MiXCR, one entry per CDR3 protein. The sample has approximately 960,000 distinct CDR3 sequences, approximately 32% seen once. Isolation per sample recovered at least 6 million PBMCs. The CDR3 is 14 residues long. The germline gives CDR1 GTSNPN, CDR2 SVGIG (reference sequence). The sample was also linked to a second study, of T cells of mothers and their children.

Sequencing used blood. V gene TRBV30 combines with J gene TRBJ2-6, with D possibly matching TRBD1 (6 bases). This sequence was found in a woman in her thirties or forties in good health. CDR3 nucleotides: TGTGCCTGGAGTGCGGGGTCAGGGGCCAACGTCCGGACTTTC. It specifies CAWSAGSGANVRTF.